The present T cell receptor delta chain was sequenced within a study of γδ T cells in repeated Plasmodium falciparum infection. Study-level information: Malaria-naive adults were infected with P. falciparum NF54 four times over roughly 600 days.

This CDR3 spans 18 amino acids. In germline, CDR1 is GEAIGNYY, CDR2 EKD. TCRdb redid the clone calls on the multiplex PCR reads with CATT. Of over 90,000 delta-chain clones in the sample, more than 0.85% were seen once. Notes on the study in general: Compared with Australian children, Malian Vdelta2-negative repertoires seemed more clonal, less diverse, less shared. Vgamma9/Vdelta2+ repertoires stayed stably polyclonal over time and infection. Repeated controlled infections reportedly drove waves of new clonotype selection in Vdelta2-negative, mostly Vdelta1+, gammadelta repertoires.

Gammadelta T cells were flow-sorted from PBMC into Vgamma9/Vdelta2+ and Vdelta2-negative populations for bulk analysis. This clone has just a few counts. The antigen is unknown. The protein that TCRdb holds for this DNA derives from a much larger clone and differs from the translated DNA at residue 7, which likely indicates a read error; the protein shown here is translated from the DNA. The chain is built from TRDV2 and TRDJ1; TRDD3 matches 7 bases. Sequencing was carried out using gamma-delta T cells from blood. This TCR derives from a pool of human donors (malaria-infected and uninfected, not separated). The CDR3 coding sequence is TGTGCCTGTGACGCTGTAAGGGCTGGGGGTTTGTACACTGATAAACTCATCTTT. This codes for CACDAVRAGGLYTDKLIF.